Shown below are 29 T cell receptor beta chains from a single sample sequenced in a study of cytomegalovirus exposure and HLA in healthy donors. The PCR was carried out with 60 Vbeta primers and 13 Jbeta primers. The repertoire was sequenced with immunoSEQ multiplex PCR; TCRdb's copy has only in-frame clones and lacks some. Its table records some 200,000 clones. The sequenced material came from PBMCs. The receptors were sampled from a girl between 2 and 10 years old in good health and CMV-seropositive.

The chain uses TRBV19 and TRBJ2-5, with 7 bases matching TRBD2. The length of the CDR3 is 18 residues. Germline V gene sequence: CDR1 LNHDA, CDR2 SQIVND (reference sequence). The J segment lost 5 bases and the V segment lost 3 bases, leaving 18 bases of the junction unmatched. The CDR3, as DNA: TGTGCCAGTAGTATTACCTTGGGGGGGAGAGATAGGAAGGAGACCCAGTACTTC. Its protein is CASSITLGGRDRKETQYF. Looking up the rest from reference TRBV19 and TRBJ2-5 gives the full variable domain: DGGITQSPKYLFRKEGQNVTLSCEQNLNHDAMYWYRQDPGQGLRLIYYSQIVNDFQKGDIAEGYSVSREKKESFPLTVTSAQKNPTAFYLCASSITLGGRDRKETQYFGPGTRLLVL.

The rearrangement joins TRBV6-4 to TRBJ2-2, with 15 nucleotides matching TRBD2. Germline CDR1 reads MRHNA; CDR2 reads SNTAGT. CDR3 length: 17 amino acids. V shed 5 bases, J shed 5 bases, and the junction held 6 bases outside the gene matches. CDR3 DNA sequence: TGTGCCAGCAGTCCCGCGGGACTAGCGGGAGGTACCGGGGAGCTGTTTTTT. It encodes CASSPAGLAGGTGELFF.

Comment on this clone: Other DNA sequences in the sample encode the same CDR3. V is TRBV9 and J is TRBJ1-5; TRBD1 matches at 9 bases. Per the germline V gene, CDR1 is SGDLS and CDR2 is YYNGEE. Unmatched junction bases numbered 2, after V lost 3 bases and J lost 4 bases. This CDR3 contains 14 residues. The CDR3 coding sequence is TGTGCCAGCAGCGCGGGACAGGGAAATCAGCCCCAGCATTTT. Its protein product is CASSAGQGNQPQHF.

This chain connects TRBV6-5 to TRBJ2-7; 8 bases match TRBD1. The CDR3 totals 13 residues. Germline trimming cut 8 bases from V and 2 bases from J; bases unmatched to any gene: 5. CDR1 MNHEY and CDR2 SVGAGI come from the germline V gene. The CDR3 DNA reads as TGTGCCAGCGGCCGACAGGGGACCTACGAGCAGTACTTC. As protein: CASGRQGTYEQYF.

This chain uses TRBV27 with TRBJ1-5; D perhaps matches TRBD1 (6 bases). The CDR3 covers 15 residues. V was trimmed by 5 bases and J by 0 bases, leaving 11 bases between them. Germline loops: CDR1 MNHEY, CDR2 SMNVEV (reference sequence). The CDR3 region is CASSPYRDSNQPQHF. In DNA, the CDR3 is TGTGCCAGCAGTCCATACAGGGATAGCAATCAGCCCCAGCATTTT.

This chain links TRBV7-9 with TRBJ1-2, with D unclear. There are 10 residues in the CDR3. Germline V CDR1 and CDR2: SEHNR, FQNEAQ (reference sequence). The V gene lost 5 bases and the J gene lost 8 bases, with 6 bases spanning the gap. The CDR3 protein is CASSGRGYTF. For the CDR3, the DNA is TGTGCCAGCAGCGGCCGAGGCTACACCTTC.

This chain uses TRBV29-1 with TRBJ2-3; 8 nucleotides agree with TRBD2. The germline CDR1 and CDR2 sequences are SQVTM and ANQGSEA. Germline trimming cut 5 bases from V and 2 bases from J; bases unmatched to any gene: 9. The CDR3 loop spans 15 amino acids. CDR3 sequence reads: CSVRASGFSTDTQYF. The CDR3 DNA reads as TGCAGCGTTCGGGCTAGCGGGTTTTCCACAGATACGCAGTATTTT.

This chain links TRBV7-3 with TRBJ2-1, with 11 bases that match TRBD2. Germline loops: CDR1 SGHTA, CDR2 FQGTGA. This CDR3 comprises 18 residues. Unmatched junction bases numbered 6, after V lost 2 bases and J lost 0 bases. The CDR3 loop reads CASSLELAGAHSYNEQFF. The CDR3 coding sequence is TGTGCCAGCAGCTTAGAACTAGCGGGAGCCCACTCCTACAATGAGCAGTTCTTC.

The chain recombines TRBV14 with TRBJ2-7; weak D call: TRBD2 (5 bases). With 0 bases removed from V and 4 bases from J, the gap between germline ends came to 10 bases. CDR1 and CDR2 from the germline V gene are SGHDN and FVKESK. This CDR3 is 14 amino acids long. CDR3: CASSQDLPGYEQYF. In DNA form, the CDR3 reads TGTGCCAGCAGCCAAGACCTACCGGGGTACGAGCAGTACTTC.

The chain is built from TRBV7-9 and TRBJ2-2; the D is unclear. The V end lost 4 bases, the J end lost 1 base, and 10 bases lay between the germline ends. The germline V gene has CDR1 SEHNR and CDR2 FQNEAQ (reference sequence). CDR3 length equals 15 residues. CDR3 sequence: CASSSPSVNTGELFF. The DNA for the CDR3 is TGTGCCAGCAGCTCTCCTAGTGTGAACACCGGGGAGCTGTTTTTT. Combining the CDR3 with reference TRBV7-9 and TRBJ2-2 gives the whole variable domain DTGVSQNPRHKITKRGQNVTFRCDPISEHNRLYWYRQTLGQGPEFLTYFQNEAQLEKSRLLSDRFSAERPKGSFSTLEIQRTEQGDSAMYLCASSSPSVNTGELFFGEGSRLTVL.

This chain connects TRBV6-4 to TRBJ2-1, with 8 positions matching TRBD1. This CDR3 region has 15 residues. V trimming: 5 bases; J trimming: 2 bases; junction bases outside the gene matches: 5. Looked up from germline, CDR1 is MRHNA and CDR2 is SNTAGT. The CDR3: CASSPDRAPYNEQFF. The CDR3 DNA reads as TGTGCCAGCAGTCCGGACAGGGCCCCCTACAATGAGCAGTTCTTC.

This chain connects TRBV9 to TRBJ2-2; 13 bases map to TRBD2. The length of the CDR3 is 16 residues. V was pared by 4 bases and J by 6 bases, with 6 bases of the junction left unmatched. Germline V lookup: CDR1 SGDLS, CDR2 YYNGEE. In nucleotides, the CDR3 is TGTGCCAGCAGCCCTACTAGCGGGAGGGCCTCCGGGGAGCTGTTTTTT. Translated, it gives CASSPTSGRASGELFF.

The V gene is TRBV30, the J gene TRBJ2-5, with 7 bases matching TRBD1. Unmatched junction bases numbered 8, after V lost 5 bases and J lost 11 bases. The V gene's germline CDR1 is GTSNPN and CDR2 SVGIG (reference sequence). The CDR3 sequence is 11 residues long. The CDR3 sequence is CAWDYTGEQYF. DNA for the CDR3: TGTGCCTGGGACTATACAGGGGAGCAGTACTTC.

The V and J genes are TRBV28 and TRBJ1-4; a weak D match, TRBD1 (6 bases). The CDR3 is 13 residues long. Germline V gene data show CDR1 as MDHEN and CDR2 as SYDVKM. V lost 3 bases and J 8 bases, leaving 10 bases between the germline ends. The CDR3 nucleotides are TGTGCCAGCAGTTTGCCAGGGGTGGAAAAACTGTTTTTT. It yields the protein CASSLPGVEKLFF. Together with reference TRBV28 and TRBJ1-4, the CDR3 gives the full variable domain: DVKVTQSSRYLVKRTGEKVFLECVQDMDHENMFWYRQDPGLGLRLIYFSYDVKMKEKGDIPEGYSVSREKKERFSLILESASTNQTSMYLCASSLPGVEKLFFGSGTQLSVL.

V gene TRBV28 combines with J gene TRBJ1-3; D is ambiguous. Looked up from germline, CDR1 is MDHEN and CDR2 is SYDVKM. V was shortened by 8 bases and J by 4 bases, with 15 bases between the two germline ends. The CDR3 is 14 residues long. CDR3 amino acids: CASANNRVGNTIYF. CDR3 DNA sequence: TGTGCCAGCGCGAATAACAGAGTAGGAAACACCATATATTTT. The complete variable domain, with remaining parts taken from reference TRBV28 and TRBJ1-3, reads DVKVTQSSRYLVKRTGEKVFLECVQDMDHENMFWYRQDPGLGLRLIYFSYDVKMKEKGDIPEGYSVSREKKERFSLILESASTNQTSMYLCASANNRVGNTIYFGEGSWLTVV.

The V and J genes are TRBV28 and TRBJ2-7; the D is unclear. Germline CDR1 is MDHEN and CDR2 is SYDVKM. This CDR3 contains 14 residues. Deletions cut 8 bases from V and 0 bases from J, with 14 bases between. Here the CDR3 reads CASYLDNRSYEQYF. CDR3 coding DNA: TGTGCCAGCTACCTTGACAACCGCTCCTACGAGCAGTACTTC.

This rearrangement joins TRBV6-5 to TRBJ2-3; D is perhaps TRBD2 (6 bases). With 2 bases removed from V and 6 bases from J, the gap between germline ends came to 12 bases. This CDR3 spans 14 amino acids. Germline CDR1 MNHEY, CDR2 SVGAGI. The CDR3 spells CASSYTGVTDTQYF. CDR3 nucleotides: TGTGCCAGCAGTTACACGGGGGTCACCGATACGCAGTATTTT.

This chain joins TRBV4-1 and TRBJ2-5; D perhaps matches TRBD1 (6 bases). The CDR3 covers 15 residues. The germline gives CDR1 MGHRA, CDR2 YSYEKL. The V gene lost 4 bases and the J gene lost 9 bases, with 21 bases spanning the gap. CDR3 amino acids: CASSPLQGYPGAQYF. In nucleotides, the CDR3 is TGCGCCAGCAGCCCCCTCCAGGGGTACCCAGGGGCCCAGTACTTC.

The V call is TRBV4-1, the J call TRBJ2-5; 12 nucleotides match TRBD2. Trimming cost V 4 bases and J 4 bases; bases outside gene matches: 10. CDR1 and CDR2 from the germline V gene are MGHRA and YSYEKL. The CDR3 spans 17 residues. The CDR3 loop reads CASSRILAGGPGETQYF. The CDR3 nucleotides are TGCGCCAGCAGCCGGATCCTAGCGGGAGGGCCGGGAGAGACCCAGTACTTC.

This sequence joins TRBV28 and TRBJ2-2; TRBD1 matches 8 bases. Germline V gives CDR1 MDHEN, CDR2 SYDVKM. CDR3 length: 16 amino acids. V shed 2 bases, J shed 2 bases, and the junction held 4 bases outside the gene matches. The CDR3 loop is CASSLPDRANTGELFF. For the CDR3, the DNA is TGTGCCAGCAGTTTACCGGACAGGGCTAACACCGGGGAGCTGTTTTTT.

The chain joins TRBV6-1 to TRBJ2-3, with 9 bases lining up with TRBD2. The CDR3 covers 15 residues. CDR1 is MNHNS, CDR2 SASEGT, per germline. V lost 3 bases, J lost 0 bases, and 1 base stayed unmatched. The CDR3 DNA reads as TGTGCCAGCAGTGACCTAGCGGGAAGCACAGATACGCAGTATTTT. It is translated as CASSDLAGSTDTQYF.

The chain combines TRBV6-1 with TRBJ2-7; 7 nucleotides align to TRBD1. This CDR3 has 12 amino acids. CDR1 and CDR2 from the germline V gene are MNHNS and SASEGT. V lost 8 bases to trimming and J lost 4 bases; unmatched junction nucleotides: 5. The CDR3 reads CASDRVGYEQYF. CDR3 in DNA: TGTGCCAGCGACAGGGTGGGATACGAGCAGTACTTC.

The CDR3 bases are TGCGCCAGCAGCCAAGATACCCCAGGGGAAGTAGCTTTCTTT. Translating gives CASSQDTPGEVAFF. The chain links TRBV4-1 to TRBJ1-1, with D tentatively TRBD1 (6 bases). CDR3 length: 14 amino acids. Trimming cost V 0 bases and J 10 bases, with 15 bases left between them. Germline V lookup: CDR1 MGHRA, CDR2 YSYEKL.

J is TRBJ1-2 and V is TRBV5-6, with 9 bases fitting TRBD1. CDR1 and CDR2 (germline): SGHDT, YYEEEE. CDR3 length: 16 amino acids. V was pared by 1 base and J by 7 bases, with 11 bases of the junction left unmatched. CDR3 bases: TGTGCCAGCAGCTTGTCTGGACAGGGGCGGCTCGGTGGCTACACCTTC. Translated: CASSLSGQGRLGGYTF.

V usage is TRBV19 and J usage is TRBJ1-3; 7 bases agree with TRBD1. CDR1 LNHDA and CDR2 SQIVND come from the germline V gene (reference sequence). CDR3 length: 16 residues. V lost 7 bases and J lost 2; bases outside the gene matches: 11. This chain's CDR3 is CASTIDRVVPGNTIYF. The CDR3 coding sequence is TGTGCCAGTACCATCGACAGGGTAGTCCCTGGAAACACCATATATTTT.

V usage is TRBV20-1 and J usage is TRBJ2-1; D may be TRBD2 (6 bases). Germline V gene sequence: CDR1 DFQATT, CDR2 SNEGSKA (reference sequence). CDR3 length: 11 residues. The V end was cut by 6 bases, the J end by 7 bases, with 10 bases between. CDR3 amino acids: CSAKTRNEQFF. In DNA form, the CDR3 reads TGCAGTGCCAAGACTAGGAATGAGCAGTTCTTC.

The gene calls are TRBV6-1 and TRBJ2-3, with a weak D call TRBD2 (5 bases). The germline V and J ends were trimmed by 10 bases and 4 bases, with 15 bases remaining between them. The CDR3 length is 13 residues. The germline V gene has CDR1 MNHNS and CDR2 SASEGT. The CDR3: CATTRPYSDTQYF. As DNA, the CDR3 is TGTGCCACCACTAGACCGTACTCAGATACGCAGTATTTT.

This CDR3 is CAGNRGQETQYF. The CDR3 DNA is TGTGCCGGCAACAGGGGCCAAGAGACCCAGTACTTC. This chain joins TRBV6-1 and TRBJ2-5; 7 nucleotides align to TRBD1. The CDR3 totals 12 residues. Germline V gene sequence: CDR1 MNHNS, CDR2 SASEGT. The V segment lost 11 bases and the J segment 1 base; nucleotides outside the gene matches: 4.

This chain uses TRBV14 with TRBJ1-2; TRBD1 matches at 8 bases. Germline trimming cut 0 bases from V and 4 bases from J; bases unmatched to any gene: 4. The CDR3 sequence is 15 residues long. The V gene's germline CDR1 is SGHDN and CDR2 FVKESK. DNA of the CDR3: TGTGCCAGCAGCCAAGACCCCAGGGGGCTCTATGGCTACACCTTC. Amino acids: CASSQDPRGLYGYTF.